This TCR beta chain emerged from a study of regulatory T cells in long-lasting Graves disease. The time point was: newly diagnosed GD, antithyroid drugs for less than 3 months. The TCR library was prepared using RNA isolated from PBMCs. This clonotype was seen at least ten times. The CDR3 runs 14 residues. Germline-derived CDR1 and CDR2 are SGHTA and FQGNSA. Trimming left V 2 bases short and J 3 bases short, with 10 bases between. Arm-PCR with iRepertoire HTBI primers amplified the CDR3 regions for these TCR beta libraries. A single record per CDR3 protein comes from TCRdb applying MiXCR to the multiplex PCR reads. Of around 400,000 distinct CDR3 sequences listed, 10% to 15% are singletons. The sample was also reused in another study, on T cells in Graves' hyperthyroidism and ophthalmopathy.

The sequencing used peripheral blood mononuclear cells (PBMCs), collected at new diagnosis, from a patient treated with antithyroid drugs. The receptor's source is a woman under 30 with Graves disease. This chain joins TRBV7-2 and TRBJ2-5; D remains ambiguous. DNA for the CDR3: TGTGCCAGCAGCTTACTCGGCAGCAAAGAGACCCAGTACTTC. This gives the protein CASSLLGSKETQYF.